The 25 T cell receptor beta chains given below trace back to one sample, sequenced in a study of T-cell reconstitution after alpha-beta-depleted transplantation in children. Molecular barcoding with unique molecular identifiers was used for the TCRbeta library. TCRdb reanalysed the PCR reads using MiXCR and keeps one entry per CDR3 protein. The sample contains roughly 500,000 distinct CDR3 sequences, 30% to 35% of which appear only once. The source was PBMCs from the stem cell graft donor, collected from the stem cell graft. The source is a human donor who donated a stem cell graft to a child with aplastic anemia.

This chain connects TRBV12-3 or TRBV12-4 to TRBJ1-2; a possible D gene is TRBD1 (6 bases). The CDR3 length is 15 residues. Trimming cost V 6 bases and J 0 bases, with 14 bases left between them. Written as DNA, the CDR3 is TGTGCCAGCAGGTCCACGGGGGCCCCTAACTATGGCTACACCTTC. Its translation: CASRSTGAPNYGYTF.

This clonotype was counted between two and nine times. V gene TRBV5-1 combines with J gene TRBJ2-2, with D unresolved. Per the germline V gene, CDR1 is SGHRS and CDR2 is YFSETQ. CDR3 length: 15 residues. V was trimmed by 2 bases and J by 0 bases, leaving 8 bases between them. The CDR3 DNA reads TGCGCCAGCAGCTTTGCGACAACGAACACCGGGGAGCTGTTTTTT. As protein: CASSFATTNTGELFF.

The chain joins TRBV6-1 to TRBJ1-1; weak D call: TRBD1 (6 bases). The CDR3 runs to 13 residues. Germline V gene sequence: CDR1 MNHNS, CDR2 SASEGT. Trimming took 6 bases from V and 11 from J, leaving 19 bases between them. CDR3 nucleotides: TGTGCCAGCAGCTTGGGACAATTGGACGGGGCTTTCTTT. This gives the protein CASSLGQLDGAFF.

This clonotype is deemed large. This rearrangement joins TRBV5-5 to TRBJ1-1; TRBD1 agrees at 7 bases. This CDR3 is 14 amino acids long. V was pared by 5 bases and J by 1 base, with 5 bases of the junction left unmatched. Germline CDR1 is SGHKS and CDR2 is YYEKEE (reference sequence). CDR3 sequence: CASRLGQANTEAFF. The CDR3 DNA reads as TGTGCCAGCAGGTTAGGACAGGCGAACACTGAAGCTTTCTTT.

This clonotype showed up just once. V usage is TRBV7-2 and J usage is TRBJ2-1; D gene ambiguous. The CDR3 has 13 amino acids. The V gene's germline CDR1 is SGHTA and CDR2 FQGNSA. V lost 5 bases and J 6 bases, leaving 11 bases between the germline ends. CDR3 sequence reads: CASSLPNLNEQFF. As DNA, the CDR3 is TGTGCCAGCAGCCTCCCGAACCTCAATGAGCAGTTCTTC. Full variable domain (rest looked up from reference TRBV7-2 and TRBJ2-1): GAGVSQSPSNKVTEKGKDVELRCDPISGHTALYWYRQSLGQGLEFLIYFQGNSAPDKSGLPSDRFSAERTGGSVSTLTIQRTQQEDSAVYLCASSLPNLNEQFFGPGTRLTVL.

In its sample, this clonotype was seen a few times. This chain uses TRBV20-1 with TRBJ2-7; 10 nucleotides align to TRBD1. CDR3 length: 14 residues. Germline CDR1 DFQATT, CDR2 SNEGSKA (reference sequence). V gave up 2 bases and J gave up 7 bases; unmatched junction bases: 8. The CDR3 is CSARSTRTGGEQYV. CDR3 nucleotides: TGCAGTGCTAGAAGCACTAGGACAGGGGGAGAGCAGTACGTC.

This clonotype was observed a handful of times. The chain recombines TRBV29-1 with TRBJ2-7; possible D gene TRBD2, 6 bases. The V gene's germline CDR1 is SQVTM and CDR2 ANQGSEA. The germline V and J ends were trimmed by 0 bases and 5 bases, with 11 bases remaining between them. The CDR3 extends over 13 amino acids. The CDR3 region is CSVEDAGRNEQYF. DNA for the CDR3: TGCAGCGTTGAAGATGCGGGAAGGAACGAGCAGTACTTC.

J is TRBJ1-1 and V is TRBV27, with a tentative D call TRBD1 (5 bases). CDR3 size: 16 residues. Per germline, CDR1 MNHEY and CDR2 SMNVEV (reference sequence). V lost 0 bases and J lost 2, with 13 bases in between. In nucleotides, the CDR3 is TGTGCCAGCAGTTTATCTCGGGACTTACTTAACACTGAAGCTTTCTTT. Its protein is CASSLSRDLLNTEAFF.

V gene TRBV6-1 combines with J gene TRBJ2-3, with 7 bases lining up with TRBD2. V lost 7 bases to trimming and J lost 5 bases; unmatched junction nucleotides: 12. Germline V gene sequence: CDR1 MNHNS, CDR2 SASEGT. This CDR3 comprises 15 residues. In nucleotides, the CDR3 is TGTGCCAGCACGGAGCGGGATCCCCTCGTAGATACGCAGTATTTT. Amino acids: CASTERDPLVDTQYF.

This clonotype appeared a few times. This chain connects TRBV7-2 to TRBJ2-1; possibly TRBD2 for D (5 bases). This CDR3 region has 14 residues. V dropped 6 bases and J dropped 5 bases, with 14 bases sitting between them. Germline V gene lookup returns CDR1 SGHTA and CDR2 FQGNSA. For the CDR3, the DNA is TGTGCCAGCAGTAAGAGGGCGCAACACAATGAGCAGTTCTTC. It translates to CASSKRAQHNEQFF. Full variable domain (rest looked up from reference TRBV7-2 and TRBJ2-1): GAGVSQSPSNKVTEKGKDVELRCDPISGHTALYWYRQSLGQGLEFLIYFQGNSAPDKSGLPSDRFSAERTGGSVSTLTIQRTQQEDSAVYLCASSKRAQHNEQFFGPGTRLTVL.

The chain recombines TRBV4-3 with TRBJ2-5; D possibly corresponds to TRBD1 (5 bases). The CDR3 runs 13 residues. V lost 0 bases to trimming and J lost 5 bases, with 7 bases between them. Germline CDR1 reads LGHNA; CDR2 reads YSLEER. The CDR3 DNA reads as TGCGCCAGCAGCCAAGATCCAGGGGAGACCCAGTACTTC. Translation gives CASSQDPGETQYF.

The chain couples TRBV9 to TRBJ1-2, with D hard to call. The CDR3 runs 14 residues. Looked up from germline, CDR1 is SGDLS and CDR2 is YYNGEE. Trimming stripped 0 bases from V and 1 base from J, with 7 bases between. This CDR3 reads CASSVESSNYGYTF. The CDR3 DNA is TGTGCCAGCAGCGTAGAATCAAGTAACTATGGCTACACCTTC.

This chain links TRBV12-3 or TRBV12-4 with TRBJ1-1, with a tentative D call TRBD1 (6 bases). Deletions cut 8 bases from V and 1 base from J, with 14 bases between. The CDR3 covers 14 residues. The CDR3 coding sequence is TGTGCCAGCTCCCTCCGGGACACGAACACTGAAGCTTTCTTT. Translating it yields CASSLRDTNTEAFF.

V is TRBV29-1 and J is TRBJ2-5, with 9 bases matching TRBD1. Germline-derived CDR1 and CDR2 are SQVTM and ANQGSEA. This CDR3 contains 14 residues. Trimming removed 4 bases from V and 5 bases from J; junction bases left unmatched: 8. The CDR3 DNA sequence: TGCAGCGTTGTTGGGGACAGGGATGGGGAGACCCAGTACTTC. Amino acid sequence: CSVVGDRDGETQYF.

There are a few counts of this clonotype. The rearrangement links TRBV6-4 to TRBJ2-1; 7 bases align to TRBD2. The V gene end was trimmed by 10 bases and the J gene end by 3 bases; junction bases not matched to a gene: 6. Germline values: CDR1 MRHNA, CDR2 SNTAGT. The CDR3 contains 13 residues. The CDR3 protein is CATATSDYNEQFF. CDR3 DNA: TGTGCCACCGCCACTAGCGACTACAATGAGCAGTTCTTC.

Only a few counts were recorded for this clonotype. The chain couples TRBV7-2 to TRBJ2-1, with TRBD2 matching over 9 bases. Trimming removed 3 bases from V and 8 bases from J; junction bases left unmatched: 8. Germline V gene data show CDR1 as SGHTA and CDR2 as FQGNSA. This CDR3 comprises 15 residues. DNA of the CDR3: TGTGCCAGCAGCTTTGTTGGCGGGAGGGGCGATGAGCAGTTCTTC. It is translated as CASSFVGGRGDEQFF.

This clonotype appeared a few times. The genes are TRBV27 and TRBJ2-7; 9 bases agree with TRBD2. Germline V gives CDR1 MNHEY, CDR2 SMNVEV (reference sequence). With 7 bases clipped from V and 5 bases from J, the junction kept 15 bases outside the gene matches. The CDR3 sequence is 16 residues long. The CDR3 nucleotides read TGTGCCAGCACCCCTAGGAGGTCTAGCGGGACCAACGAGCAGTACTTC. Amino acid sequence: CASTPRRSSGTNEQYF.

This clonotype appeared a few times. This CDR3 reads CASYSPFYYGYTF. The CDR3 DNA follows: TGTGCCAGTTACAGCCCTTTTTACTATGGCTACACCTTC. The chain has TRBV19 and TRBJ1-2; D not certain. The ends were cut back, 8 bases at V and 3 bases at J, with 13 bases in the middle. Germline lookup yields CDR1 LNHDA and CDR2 SQIVND (reference sequence). The CDR3 spans 13 residues.

The sample holds a few counts of this clonotype. This sequence joins TRBV7-2 and TRBJ2-5, with D possibly TRBD1 on 7 matching bases. CDR1 SGHTA and CDR2 FQGNSA come from the germline V gene. This CDR3 spans 14 amino acids. The germline V and J ends were trimmed by 5 bases and 2 bases, with 12 bases remaining between them. The CDR3 DNA sequence: TGTGCCAGCAGCCTCCAGGGGGGACAAGAGACCCAGTACTTC. As protein: CASSLQGGQETQYF.

This CDR3 is CASRLGWANAEAFF. The CDR3 nucleotides are TGTGCCAGCAGGTTGGGGTGGGCCAACGCTGAAGCTTTCTTT. This chain links TRBV12-3 or TRBV12-4 with TRBJ1-1; no reliable D call. Trimming left V 6 bases short and J 6 bases short, with 17 bases between. This CDR3 is built from 14 residues.

In this sample, this clonotype turned up a few times. J is TRBJ1-2 and V is TRBV29-1; 7 nucleotides agree with TRBD1. The germline V gene encodes CDR1 SQVTM and CDR2 ANQGSEA. This CDR3 contains 11 residues. The CDR3 protein is CSAAGTDGYTF. The CDR3 DNA sequence: TGCAGTGCCGCCGGGACAGATGGCTACACCTTC.

The chain joins TRBV7-7 to TRBJ2-1, with D perhaps given as TRBD1 or TRBD2 (5 bases each). Trimming removed 5 bases from V and 4 bases from J, with 15 bases in between. The CDR3 sequence is 15 residues long. Germline assignment: CDR1 SSHAT and CDR2 FNYEAQ (reference sequence). CDR3 nucleotide sequence: TGTGCCAGCAGCGAATTCGCCGGGGCGTACAATGAGCAGTTCTTC. This translates into CASSEFAGAYNEQFF.

This clonotype was detected only a few times. This chain uses TRBV6-1 with TRBJ2-5; 8 nucleotides align to TRBD2. The trim removed 5 bases at V and 7 bases at J, leaving 12 bases unmatched. CDR1 and CDR2 from the germline V gene are MNHNS and SASEGT. CDR3 length: 15 amino acids. DNA for the CDR3: TGTGCCAGCAGTAAAGGGACTAGGCGAGAGGGGACCCAGTACTTC. Protein product: CASSKGTRREGTQYF.

As DNA, the CDR3 is TGCAGCGCTACAGGGCCGGTTCTGAACAATGAGCAGTTCTTC. Protein sequence: CSATGPVLNNEQFF. This rearrangement joins TRBV29-1 to TRBJ2-1; weak D call: TRBD1 (6 bases). The CDR3 extends over 14 amino acids. Trimming removed 7 bases from V and 5 bases from J, with 18 bases in between. Germline CDR1 and CDR2: SQVTM and ANQGSEA.

The chain employs TRBV9 and TRBJ2-1; D is uncertain. The CDR3 is made up of 14 amino acids. V was shortened by 3 bases and J by 6 bases, with 13 bases between the two germline ends. Looked up from germline, CDR1 is SGDLS and CDR2 is YYNGEE. The CDR3: CASSEGTKSNEQFF. CDR3 coding DNA: TGTGCCAGCAGCGAGGGAACTAAATCCAATGAGCAGTTCTTC.